Following are 4 T cell receptor beta chains from one sample sequenced in a study of cytomegalovirus exposure and HLA in healthy donors. Sequencing used immunoSEQ multiplex PCR; TCRdb keeps in-frame clones, though not all of them. The profile shows over 110,000 clones, around 87% of them singletons. Specimen: PBMCs. The receptors shown here come from a man aged 18 to 35 in good health and CMV-seropositive.

The chain joins TRBV2 to TRBJ2-1; tentatively, D is TRBD1 (6 bases). The CDR3 has 14 amino acids. V lost 8 bases, J lost 4 bases, and 15 bases lay in between. Germline values: CDR1 SNHLY, CDR2 FYNNEI. CDR3 amino acids: CASDTGSWYNEQFF. CDR3 nucleotide sequence: TGTGCCAGCGACACAGGGTCGTGGTACAATGAGCAGTTCTTC.

The chain is built from TRBV6-1 and TRBJ2-2; 9 bases match TRBD1. The V gene's germline CDR1 is MNHNS and CDR2 SASEGT. Trimming took 6 bases from V and 6 from J; bases not matched to a gene: 8. The CDR3 is made up of 15 amino acids. CDR3 sequence: CASSRRTGEPGELFF. As DNA, the CDR3 is TGTGCCAGCAGCCGCCGGACAGGGGAACCCGGGGAGCTGTTTTTT.

This chain links TRBV27 with TRBJ2-7; D unresolved. Per the germline V gene, CDR1 is MNHEY and CDR2 is SMNVEV (reference sequence). The ends were cut back, 4 bases at V and 0 bases at J, with 7 bases in the middle. This CDR3 is built from 13 residues. CDR3 nucleotide sequence: TGTGCCAGCAGTTCCGGTCCCTCCTACGAGCAGTACTTC. It codes for CASSSGPSYEQYF.

This chain joins TRBV5-4 and TRBJ2-2; 9 positions agree with TRBD1. Germline trimming cut 4 bases from V and 1 base from J; bases unmatched to any gene: 5. The CDR3 is 16 residues long. Germline loops: CDR1 SGHNT, CDR2 YYREEE (reference sequence). CDR3: CASSQWTGVNTGELFF. The CDR3 nucleotides are TGTGCCAGCAGCCAGTGGACAGGGGTGAACACCGGGGAGCTGTTTTTT.